This TCR beta chain was recovered during a study of blood T cell repertoires in COVID-19. As for the study in general: Acute and convalescent COVID-19 samples came from the United States, Italy and Spain. PBMCs, B-cell-depleted T cells, or T cells provided the cDNA or gDNA that made up the material.

The length of the CDR3 is 13 residues. V gave up 2 bases and J gave up 1 base, with 6 bases separating them. CDR1 and CDR2 (germline): SGHNT, YYREEE (reference sequence). In the source study's methods: Reference gene primer amplification yielded estimated nucleated cell counts. Sequenced by immunoSEQ multiplex PCR; TCRdb stores in-frame clones only, minus some. The V and J calls and clone size are taken from that table; D and trimming were inferred from the DNA. The sample has about 180,000 clones, roughly 84% seen once; the top ten hold roughly 9.8%. What was sequenced was peripheral blood. The sequence was collected from a woman at least 80 years old with acute or convalescent COVID-19. The rearrangement joins TRBV5-4 to TRBJ1-1; maybe TRBD1 (5 bases). CDR3 amino acids: CASSFQGNTEAFF. As DNA, the CDR3 is TGTGCCAGCAGCTTCCAGGGGAACACTGAAGCTTTCTTT.